This T cell receptor (beta chain) comes out of a study of T cells in women clearing cervical HPV infection. The method was immunoSEQ multiplex PCR; TCRdb's version includes in-frame clones alone and lacks a portion of them. The sample table includes around 48,000 clones. About this clone itself: Its antigen remains unidentified. The read gets to within 3 residues of the CDR3 end, and the germline J gene fills in the rest.

CDR1 is SEHNR, CDR2 FQNEAQ, per germline (reference sequence). With 0 bases removed from V and 0 bases from J, the gap between germline ends came to 5 bases. This CDR3 has 14 amino acids. Notes on the study in general: T-cell numbers per sample were unknown and may explain richness differences. A classifier using richness and V gene abundances reached an AUC of 0.83.

The rearrangement uses TRBV7-9 and TRBJ1-1; D gene unclear. This receptor was taken from a woman aged 18 to 69 with a cervical HPV16 infection that either progressed to CIN3+ or cleared (not recorded which). Sequencing used blood buffy coat. Partial CDR3 DNA: TGTGCCAGCAGCTTAGCGCCAGTGAACACTGAA. As protein: CASSLAPVNTE. From start to end, the CDR3 is CASSLAPVNTEAFF.